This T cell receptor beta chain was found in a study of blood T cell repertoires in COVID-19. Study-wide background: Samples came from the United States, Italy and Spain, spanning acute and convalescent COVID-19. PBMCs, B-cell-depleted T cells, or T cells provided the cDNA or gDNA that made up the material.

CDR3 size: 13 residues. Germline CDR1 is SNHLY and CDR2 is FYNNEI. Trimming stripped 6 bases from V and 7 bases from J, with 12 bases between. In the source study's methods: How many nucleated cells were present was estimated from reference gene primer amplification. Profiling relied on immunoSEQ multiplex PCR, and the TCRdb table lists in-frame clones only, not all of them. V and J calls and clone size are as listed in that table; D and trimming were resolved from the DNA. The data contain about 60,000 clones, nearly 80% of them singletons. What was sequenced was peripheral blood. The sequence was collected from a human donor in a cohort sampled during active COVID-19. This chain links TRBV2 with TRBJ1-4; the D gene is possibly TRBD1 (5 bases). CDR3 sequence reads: CASRQGIREKLFF. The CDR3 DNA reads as TGTGCCAGCAGGCAGGGTATCCGTGAAAAACTGTTTTTT.